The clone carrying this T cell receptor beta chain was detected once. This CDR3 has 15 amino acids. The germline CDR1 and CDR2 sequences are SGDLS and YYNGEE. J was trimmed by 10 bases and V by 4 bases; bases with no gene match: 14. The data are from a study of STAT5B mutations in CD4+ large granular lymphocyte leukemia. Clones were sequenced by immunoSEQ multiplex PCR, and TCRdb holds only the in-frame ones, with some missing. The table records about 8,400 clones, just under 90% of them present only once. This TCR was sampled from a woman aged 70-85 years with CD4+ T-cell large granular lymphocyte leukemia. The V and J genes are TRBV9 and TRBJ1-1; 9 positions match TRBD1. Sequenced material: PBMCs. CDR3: CASSTGQGNGGGAFF. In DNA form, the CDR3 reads TGTGCCAGCAGCACCGGACAGGGGAACGGAGGAGGAGCTTTCTTT.